The next 25 T cell receptor beta chains were all read from a single sample in a study of blood T cell repertoires in COVID-19. Clones were sequenced by immunoSEQ multiplex PCR, and TCRdb holds only the in-frame ones, with some missing. The sample yields about 55,000 clones, roughly 87% seen once. The sample was peripheral blood. The receptors here all came from a man aged 35 to 55 with COVID-19, enrolled during active disease.

V gene TRBV9 combines with J gene TRBJ1-6; D might be TRBD1 (5 bases). This CDR3 contains 14 residues. Trimming removed 3 bases from V and 7 bases from J, with 11 bases in between. CDR1 SGDLS and CDR2 YYNGEE come from the germline V gene. DNA of the CDR3: TGTGCCAGCAGCGAGGAGGGGAAGAATTCACCCCTCCACTTT. Its protein is CASSEEGKNSPLHF.

The chain links TRBV5-6 to TRBJ2-3, with a possible D match to TRBD2 (7 bases). The germline V and J ends were trimmed by 0 bases and 4 bases, with 12 bases remaining between them. CDR1 and CDR2 from the germline V gene are SGHDT and YYEEEE. This CDR3 comprises 15 residues. CDR3: CASSLGLAGADTQYF. For the CDR3, the DNA is TGTGCCAGCAGCTTGGGACTAGCAGGGGCAGATACGCAGTATTTT.

This clone was counted only a few times. This rearrangement joins TRBV19 to TRBJ1-3; no reliable D call. Germline-derived CDR1 and CDR2 are LNHDA and SQIVND (reference sequence). The CDR3 length is 14 residues. V was clipped by 1 base and J by 2 bases, with 6 bases between them. The CDR3 DNA is TGTGCCAGTAGTATAGCCCCAGCTGGAAACACCATATATTTT. Residues: CASSIAPAGNTIYF.

This clone was observed once. Written as DNA, the CDR3 is TGTGCCAGCAGCTTACCGAGCAATCAGCCCCAGCATTTT. Protein: CASSLPSNQPQHF. The chain has TRBV7-2 and TRBJ1-5; D is ambiguous. Trimming removed 2 bases at V and 1 base at J, with 3 bases between. CDR3 size: 13 residues. Germline V gene lookup returns CDR1 SGHTA and CDR2 FQGNSA.

The genes are TRBV2 and TRBJ2-5; TRBD2 matches 7 bases. CDR1 SNHLY and CDR2 FYNNEI come from the germline V gene. This CDR3 has 19 amino acids. V was clipped by 3 bases and J by 5 bases; unmatched bases: 21. DNA for the CDR3: TGTGCCAGCAGTGATCCGACGCAGGCCCTAACTAGCGATGGTGAGACCCAGTACTTC. Amino acids: CASSDPTQALTSDGETQYF. Filled out from reference TRBV2 and TRBJ2-5, the complete variable domain reads EPEVTQTPSHQVTQMGQEVILRCVPISNHLYFYWYRQILGQKVEFLVSFYNNEISEKSEIFDDQFSVERPDGSNFTLKIRSTKLEDSAMYFCASSDPTQALTSDGETQYFGPGTRLLVL.

Only a few counts were recorded for this clone. The chain uses TRBV6-2 or TRBV6-3 and TRBJ2-3; 7 nucleotides line up with TRBD1. V gave up 6 bases and J gave up 2 bases; unmatched junction bases: 5. Germline-derived CDR1 and CDR2 are MNHEY and SVGEGT. The CDR3 is 14 amino acids. The CDR3 DNA follows: TGTGCCAGCAGCCACGGACAGGCCACAGATACGCAGTATTTT. This codes for CASSHGQATDTQYF.

This clone was seen only once. V usage is TRBV2 and J usage is TRBJ1-5; 12 positions match TRBD1. CDR1 and CDR2 from the germline V gene are SNHLY and FYNNEI. The junction had 6 bases not matched to a gene; V was cut back by 4 bases and J by 5 bases. The CDR3 is 16 amino acids. The CDR3 loop reads CASSGDGTGGYQPQHF. The CDR3 DNA follows: TGTGCCAGCAGTGGGGATGGGACAGGGGGCTATCAGCCCCAGCATTTT.

The V call is TRBV19, the J call TRBJ1-1; D uncertain. Trimming took 3 bases from V and 4 from J, leaving 12 bases between them. The germline V gene has CDR1 LNHDA and CDR2 SQIVND (reference sequence). This CDR3 has 14 amino acids. As DNA, the CDR3 is TGTGCCAGTAGTATGGCGGGTGGACCCACTGAAGCTTTCTTT. Protein product: CASSMAGGPTEAFF. The full variable domain, its missing parts supplied by reference TRBV19 and TRBJ1-1, is DGGITQSPKYLFRKEGQNVTLSCEQNLNHDAMYWYRQDPGQGLRLIYYSQIVNDFQKGDIAEGYSVSREKKESFPLTVTSAQKNPTAFYLCASSMAGGPTEAFFGQGTRLTVV.

The genes are TRBV29-1 and TRBJ1-2; D uncertain. There are 12 residues in the CDR3. Per germline, CDR1 SQVTM and CDR2 ANQGSEA. Trimming pared 7 bases from V and 4 bases from J, leaving 13 bases between. CDR3 amino acids: CSDRGEGYGYTF. DNA of the CDR3: TGCAGCGACCGCGGGGAGGGCTATGGCTACACCTTC.

V is TRBV7-9 and J is TRBJ1-1; TRBD1 is a possible D gene (5 bases). This CDR3 region has 16 residues. Trimming stripped 5 bases from V and 5 bases from J, with 21 bases between. The germline gives CDR1 SEHNR, CDR2 FQNEAQ (reference sequence). The CDR3 sequence: CASSDPLGAGETEAFF. The CDR3 region has the DNA TGTGCCAGCAGCGACCCGTTGGGCGCGGGGGAGACTGAAGCTTTCTTT.

V usage is TRBV20-1 and J usage is TRBJ2-7, with TRBD1 as a possible D gene (5 bases). CDR3 length: 11 residues. Trimming took off 7 bases at V and 6 bases at J, with 13 bases between the two ends. Germline-derived CDR1 and CDR2 are DFQATT and SNEGSKA (reference sequence). CDR3 sequence: CSVSRAGEQYF. The CDR3 DNA is TGCAGTGTTAGCAGGGCCGGCGAGCAGTACTTC.

A remark on this clone: At one boundary the junction diverges from the germline segment, which might be a read error. The same CDR3 can be traced to other DNA sequences in this sample. The chain combines TRBV30 with TRBJ1-1, with 11 bases aligning to TRBD1. The CDR3 extends over 15 amino acids. Germline CDR1 and CDR2: GTSNPN and SVGIG (reference sequence). This CDR3 is CALGQGAGGWTEAFF. CDR3 nucleotides: TGTGCCTTAGGACAGGGGGCTGGGGGCTGGACTGAGGCTTTCTTT.

This chain uses TRBV6-1 with TRBJ1-3, with 7 bases fitting TRBD1. Germline values: CDR1 MNHNS, CDR2 SASEGT. This CDR3 is built from 13 residues. J lost 9 bases, V lost 3 bases, and 5 bases had no gene match. CDR3 residues: CASSETTGSTIYF. In DNA, the CDR3 is TGTGCCAGCAGTGAGACGACAGGGTCCACCATATATTTT.

The gene calls are TRBV7-8 and TRBJ2-5, with 7 bases identical to TRBD1. The CDR3 spans 15 residues. After removal of 7 bases from V and 1 base from J, the junction contained 9 bases not matched to a gene. Germline V gene data show CDR1 as SGHVS and CDR2 as FQNEAQ. The CDR3 coding sequence is TGTGCCAGCAACGAACAGGGGAACGCCCAAGAGACCCAGTACTTC. As protein: CASNEQGNAQETQYF.

Here the CDR3 reads CASSLSPGEGQPQHF. For the CDR3, the DNA is TGTGCCAGCAGTTTATCCCCAGGGGAAGGTCAGCCCCAGCATTTT. The chain carries TRBV27 and TRBJ1-5; D might be TRBD1 (6 bases). The V gene lost 0 bases and the J gene lost 6 bases, with 12 bases spanning the gap. Per the germline V gene, CDR1 is MNHEY and CDR2 is SMNVEV (reference sequence). The CDR3 covers 15 residues.

This rearrangement joins TRBV27 to TRBJ2-3, with D perhaps TRBD1 (5 bases). The CDR3 runs to 14 residues. The germline V gene has CDR1 MNHEY and CDR2 SMNVEV (reference sequence). V lost 3 bases to trimming and J lost 5 bases, with 12 bases between them. The CDR3 region is CASSLGQYGDTQYF. CDR3 DNA sequence: TGTGCCAGCAGTTTGGGGCAGTATGGAGATACGCAGTATTTT.

This clone has just a few counts. This chain uses TRBV3-1 (or the pseudogene TRBV3-2) with TRBJ1-4; 7 bases are a match to TRBD1. This CDR3 has 12 residues. V lost 11 bases and J lost 4; bases outside the gene matches: 4. The germline gives CDR1 LGHDT, CDR2 YNNKEL (reference sequence). CDR3 nucleotide sequence: TGTGCCTCGGGACAGAGTAATGAAAAACTGTTTTTT. It specifies CASGQSNEKLFF.

This clone showed up just once. V gene TRBV30 combines with J gene TRBJ1-5; D not resolved. Trimming pared 2 bases from V and 4 bases from J, leaving 6 bases between. CDR3 length: 12 residues. Germline CDR1 reads GTSNPN; CDR2 reads SVGIG (reference sequence). The CDR3 DNA is TGTGCCTGGAGTCGAGGGAATCAGCCCCAGCATTTT. Protein sequence: CAWSRGNQPQHF.

V is TRBV24-1 and J is TRBJ1-5, with TRBD1 as a possible D gene (6 bases). The germline CDR1 and CDR2 sequences are KGHDR and SFDVKD. This CDR3 comprises 14 residues. The V end was cut by 5 bases, the J end by 2 bases, with 9 bases between. The CDR3 DNA reads as TGTGCCACCAGTGGGGCAGGGGGCAATCAGCCCCAGCATTTT. Protein sequence: CATSGAGGNQPQHF.

The chain employs TRBV7-9 and TRBJ1-6; D gene unclear. V lost 2 bases to trimming and J lost 9 bases, with 17 bases between them. The V gene's germline CDR1 is SEHNR and CDR2 FQNEAQ (reference sequence). The CDR3 is 16 residues long. DNA of the CDR3: TGTGCCAGCAGCTTAATGAGCCTGGAGGCAGGTTCACCCCTCCACTTT. It specifies CASSLMSLEAGSPLHF. The complete variable domain, with remaining parts taken from reference TRBV7-9 and TRBJ1-6, reads DTGVSQNPRHKITKRGQNVTFRCDPISEHNRLYWYRQTLGQGPEFLTYFQNEAQLEKSRLLSDRFSAERPKGSFSTLEIQRTEQGDSAMYLCASSLMSLEAGSPLHFGNGTRLTVT.

This chain uses TRBV6-7 with TRBJ1-3; D is uncertain. TRBV6-7 qualifies as an ORF whose function is uncertain. V shed 9 bases and J shed 0 bases, with 6 bases lying between them. The CDR3 consists of 12 residues. The CDR3 is CARQSSGNTIYF. CDR3 nucleotides: TGTGCCAGACAAAGCTCTGGAAACACCATATATTTT.

The V gene is TRBV4-1, the J gene TRBJ1-2, with unresolved D. Germline assignment: CDR1 MGHRA and CDR2 YSYEKL. V was pared by 1 base and J by 1 base, with 7 bases between. This CDR3 is 14 amino acids long. CDR3 DNA sequence: TGCGCCAGCAGCCAAGTTGGAGGTAACTATGGCTACACCTTC. Protein product: CASSQVGGNYGYTF.

CDR3 amino acids: CASSNGHEHNEQFF. In DNA form, the CDR3 reads TGTGCCAGCAGCAACGGACACGAGCACAATGAGCAGTTCTTC. The V and J genes are TRBV21-1 and TRBJ2-1; the DNA was not compared with TRBD1, the D call given in the table. TRBV21-1 is designated a pseudogene. The CDR3 loop spans 14 amino acids.

This chain joins TRBV3-1 (or the pseudogene TRBV3-2) and TRBJ2-4; possible D gene TRBD1, 5 bases. Per germline, CDR1 LGHDT and CDR2 YNNKEL (reference sequence). The CDR3 totals 16 residues. V was clipped by 3 bases and J by 0 bases, with 12 bases between them. For the CDR3, the DNA is TGTGCCAGCAGCCATCGACAGCCATTAGCCAAAAACATTCAGTACTTC. Its protein product is CASSHRQPLAKNIQYF.

The chain employs TRBV2 and TRBJ2-5, with TRBD2 matching 7 bases. V dropped 7 bases and J dropped 5; count of bases not matched to a gene: 10. CDR3 size: 14 residues. Germline CDR1 SNHLY, CDR2 FYNNEI. Written as DNA, the CDR3 is TGTGCCAGCAATCGCGGGGGTGCGGATGAGACCCAGTACTTC. Encoded protein: CASNRGGADETQYF.